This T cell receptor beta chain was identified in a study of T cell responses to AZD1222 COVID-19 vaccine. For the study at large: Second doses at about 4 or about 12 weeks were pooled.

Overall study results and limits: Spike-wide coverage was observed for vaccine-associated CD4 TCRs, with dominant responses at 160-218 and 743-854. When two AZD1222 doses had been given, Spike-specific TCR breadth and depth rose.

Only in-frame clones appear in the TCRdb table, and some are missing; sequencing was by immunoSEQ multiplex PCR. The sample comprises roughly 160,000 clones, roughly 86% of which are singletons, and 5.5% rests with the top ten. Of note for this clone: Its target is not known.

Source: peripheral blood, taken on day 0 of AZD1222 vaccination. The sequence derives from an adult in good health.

The CDR3 DNA is TGTGCCAGCAGTTTAGTGGGTTTTCGGGCCGACAGTTCCGAGCAGTACTTC. It codes for CASSLVGFRADSSEQYF. The chain recombines TRBV27 with TRBJ2-7, with D possibly TRBD1 on 5 matching bases. V was trimmed by 2 bases and J by 6 bases, leaving 23 bases between them. This CDR3 region has 17 residues. Germline values: CDR1 MNHEY, CDR2 SMNVEV (reference sequence).